The next 27 T cell receptor beta chains were all read from a single sample in a study of blood T cell repertoires in COVID-19. TCRdb's table, derived via immunoSEQ multiplex PCR, lists solely in-frame clones and lacks some. The sample lists about 42,000 clones, more than 75% occurring once. The material sequenced was peripheral blood. The receptors stem from an elderly man with acute or convalescent COVID-19.

This clone was seen once. The chain combines TRBV9 with TRBJ2-5; D gene unclear. Trimming shortened V by 4 bases and J by 5 bases, and 9 bases separated the two germline ends. This CDR3 spans 12 amino acids. Germline V gives CDR1 SGDLS, CDR2 YYNGEE. CDR3 coding DNA: TGTGCCAGCAGCCCCCACGGGGAGACCCAGTACTTC. This sequence encodes CASSPHGETQYF.

The rearrangement uses TRBV5-5 and TRBJ1-3; TRBD1 matches at 10 bases. Germline V gives CDR1 SGHKS, CDR2 YYEKEE (reference sequence). Trimming cost V 4 bases and J 4 bases; bases outside gene matches: 5. CDR3 length: 15 residues. This chain's CDR3 is CASSPGQGLGNTIYF. Written as DNA, the CDR3 is TGTGCCAGCAGCCCGGGACAGGGGCTCGGAAACACCATATATTTT.

The V call is TRBV7-2, the J call TRBJ2-1; D is perhaps TRBD2 (7 bases). Germline V gives CDR1 SGHTA, CDR2 FQGNSA. Trimming removed 3 bases from V and 0 bases from J, with 12 bases in between. The CDR3 has 16 amino acids. CDR3 protein: CASSLWGGSSYNEQFF. CDR3 DNA sequence: TGTGCCAGCAGCTTGTGGGGGGGCTCCTCCTACAATGAGCAGTTCTTC.

The rearrangement uses TRBV6-5 and TRBJ1-2; the match to TRBD1 covers 7 bases. In germline, CDR1 is MNHEY, CDR2 SVGAGI. There are 12 residues in the CDR3. The J segment lost 8 bases and the V segment lost 4 bases, leaving 4 bases of the junction unmatched. This CDR3 is CASSSQGRGYTF. In DNA, the CDR3 is TGTGCCAGCAGTTCACAGGGGAGAGGCTACACCTTC.

The V and J genes are TRBV11-2 and TRBJ1-1; the D gene is possibly TRBD1 (6 bases). This CDR3 is 14 amino acids long. Germline-derived CDR1 and CDR2 are SGHAT and FQNNGV. V lost 8 bases and J 1 base, leaving 14 bases between the germline ends. CDR3 DNA sequence: TGTGCCAGCCAGAAGCAGGGGTGGAACACTGAAGCTTTCTTT. This codes for CASQKQGWNTEAFF.

V usage is TRBV11-3 and J usage is TRBJ2-1, with 12 bases matching TRBD1. Germline trimming cut 2 bases from V and 5 bases from J; bases unmatched to any gene: 1. CDR1 and CDR2 (germline): SGHNT, YENEEA. The CDR3 spans 15 residues. The CDR3 sequence is CASSLWDRGHNEQFF. The CDR3 DNA follows: TGTGCCAGCAGCTTATGGGACAGGGGGCACAATGAGCAGTTCTTC.

The V and J genes are TRBV5-1 and TRBJ2-7; 7 positions match TRBD1. Per germline, CDR1 SGHRS and CDR2 YFSETQ. V lost 4 bases, J lost 2 bases, and 6 bases stayed unmatched. CDR3 length: 14 amino acids. The CDR3 bases are TGCGCCAGCAGCCGGAGTCAGGGGGCCTACGAGCAGTACTTC. Translating gives CASSRSQGAYEQYF.

This clone was recorded only once. The chain links TRBV19 to TRBJ2-5; D call uncertain. V shed 3 bases and J shed 0 bases, with 8 bases lying between them. The CDR3 covers 14 residues. The germline gives CDR1 LNHDA, CDR2 SQIVND (reference sequence). CDR3 nucleotides: TGTGCCAGTAGTATCTTTGCGGACCAAGAGACCCAGTACTTC. Residues: CASSIFADQETQYF.

Remarks on this clone: A much more abundant neighbour one base away suggests this may be a read error. The identical CDR3 is also encoded by other nucleotide sequences in the sample. This sequence joins TRBV2 and TRBJ2-1; 10 nucleotides align to TRBD2. The CDR3 runs 14 residues. The junction had 7 bases not matched to a gene; V was cut back by 6 bases and J by 8 bases. From germline, CDR1 is SNHLY and CDR2 FYNNEI. The chain's CDR3 is CASRTGTSDHEQFF. CDR3 coding DNA: TGTGCCAGCAGAACCGGGACTAGCGATCATGAGCAGTTCTTC.

V gene TRBV7-2 combines with J gene TRBJ1-5; 7 nucleotides match TRBD1. The CDR3 is 15 amino acids. Germline trimming cut 5 bases from V and 2 bases from J; bases unmatched to any gene: 6. Per the germline V gene, CDR1 is SGHTA and CDR2 is FQGNSA. Here the CDR3 DNA reads TGTGCCAGCAGCCTTAGACAGGGTGGCAATCAGCCCCAGCATTTT. This sequence encodes CASSLRQGGNQPQHF.

J is TRBJ2-7 and V is TRBV2; 8 bases match TRBD1. The V and J ends lost 4 bases and 7 bases, in that order; junction bases with no gene match: 6. The CDR3 is 13 residues long. Per germline, CDR1 SNHLY and CDR2 FYNNEI. The CDR3 nucleotides read TGTGCCAGCAGTGGGGATGGGACAGGAGAGCAGTACTTC. The encoded protein is CASSGDGTGEQYF.

The chain links TRBV19 to TRBJ2-7, with D possibly being TRBD2 (7 bases). Germline CDR1 reads LNHDA; CDR2 reads SQIVND (reference sequence). Trimming removed 2 bases from V and 6 bases from J, with 14 bases in between. The CDR3 contains 14 residues. The CDR3 sequence is CASSINRGAAEQYF. In DNA form, the CDR3 reads TGTGCCAGTAGTATAAATCGGGGGGCAGCCGAGCAGTACTTC. Variable domain in full (rest from reference TRBV19 and TRBJ2-7): DGGITQSPKYLFRKEGQNVTLSCEQNLNHDAMYWYRQDPGQGLRLIYYSQIVNDFQKGDIAEGYSVSREKKESFPLTVTSAQKNPTAFYLCASSINRGAAEQYFGPGTRLTVT.

CDR3 sequence: CASSLEGQGQSPLHF. CDR3 DNA sequence: TGTGCCAGCAGCTTAGAGGGACAGGGGCAATCACCCCTCCACTTT. J is TRBJ1-6 and V is TRBV11-2; 10 bases match TRBD1. From germline, CDR1 is SGHAT and CDR2 FQNNGV. The CDR3 is made up of 15 amino acids. V lost 0 bases, J lost 10 bases, and 3 bases stayed unmatched.

CDR3 residues: CAWSAGPEAAGWDVNEKLFF. The DNA for the CDR3 is TGTGCCTGGAGCGCGGGCCCCGAAGCGGCCGGATGGGATGTAAATGAAAAACTGTTTTTT. The chain links TRBV30 to TRBJ1-4; D gene unclear. Germline V CDR1 and CDR2: GTSNPN, SVGIG (reference sequence). This CDR3 comprises 20 residues. V gave up 3 bases and J gave up 5 bases, with 31 bases separating them.

The table lists this clone with a count of one. This chain links TRBV7-2 with TRBJ2-3; 7 bases line up with TRBD2. The germline V gene encodes CDR1 SGHTA and CDR2 FQGNSA. The CDR3 runs to 18 residues. Trimming removed 5 bases from V and 0 bases from J; junction bases left unmatched: 14. The chain's CDR3 is CASSPHRGGNPSTDTQYF. The CDR3 DNA sequence: TGTGCCAGCAGCCCACACCGCGGGGGAAACCCTAGCACAGATACGCAGTATTTT.

The chain recombines TRBV7-8 with TRBJ2-7; 7 bases are shared with TRBD1. This CDR3 has 14 amino acids. Looked up from germline, CDR1 is SGHVS and CDR2 is FQNEAQ. The junction had 2 bases not matched to a gene; V was cut back by 1 base and J by 2 bases. The CDR3 is CASSLDRGTYEQYF. The DNA for the CDR3 is TGTGCCAGCAGCTTAGACAGGGGAACCTACGAGCAGTACTTC.

V is TRBV2 and J is TRBJ2-2; D not resolved. Germline V gene sequence: CDR1 SNHLY, CDR2 FYNNEI. V dropped 6 bases and J dropped 0 bases, with 8 bases sitting between them. This CDR3 spans 14 amino acids. The DNA of the CDR3 is TGTGCCAGCAGGGCAGACTCGAACACCGGGGAGCTGTTTTTT. Its translation is CASRADSNTGELFF.

The V and J genes are TRBV30 and TRBJ1-2; a possible D gene is TRBD1 (5 bases). V dropped 5 bases and J dropped 3 bases, with 10 bases sitting between them. Germline assignment: CDR1 GTSNPN and CDR2 SVGIG (reference sequence). The length of the CDR3 is 12 residues. The CDR3 protein is CAWGGGDYGYTF. As DNA, the CDR3 is TGTGCCTGGGGCGGAGGGGACTATGGCTACACCTTC.

V gene TRBV7-2 combines with J gene TRBJ2-1, with D maybe TRBD1 (5 bases). The CDR3 length is 14 residues. V lost 11 bases and J lost 4, with 18 bases in between. Per germline, CDR1 SGHTA and CDR2 FQGNSA. CDR3 protein: CAAARSGAYNEQFF. Written as DNA, the CDR3 is TGTGCCGCAGCCAGGAGTGGGGCTTACAATGAGCAGTTCTTC.

This chain uses TRBV19 with TRBJ1-1, with D possibly matching TRBD1 (6 bases). The CDR3 extends over 14 amino acids. Trimming pared 6 bases from V and 0 bases from J, leaving 11 bases between. The germline CDR1 and CDR2 sequences are LNHDA and SQIVND (reference sequence). The CDR3 protein is CASRIRDMNTEAFF. The DNA for the CDR3 is TGTGCCAGTAGAATCCGGGACATGAACACTGAAGCTTTCTTT.

The V and J genes are TRBV7-9 and TRBJ1-3; D is undetermined. There are 13 residues in the CDR3. The V gene's germline CDR1 is SEHNR and CDR2 FQNEAQ (reference sequence). The V end was cut by 5 bases, the J end by 8 bases, with 13 bases between. DNA for the CDR3: TGTGCCAGCAGCCCTACCCTTAAGCACACCATATATTTT. Translating it yields CASSPTLKHTIYF.

This clone was recorded once. The chain has TRBV25-1 and TRBJ1-6, with D possibly being TRBD1 (6 bases). Germline assignment: CDR1 MGHDK and CDR2 SYGVNS. This CDR3 has 14 amino acids. Trimming took off 6 bases at V and 7 bases at J, with 13 bases between the two ends. The CDR3 nucleotides read TGTGCCAGCAGGGCGGACAGTGACAATTCACCCCTCCACTTT. Encoded protein: CASRADSDNSPLHF. The variable domain in full, completed from reference TRBV25-1 and TRBJ1-6, reads EADIYQTPRYLVIGTGKKITLECSQTMGHDKMYWYQQDPGMELHLIHYSYGVNSTEKGDLSSESTVSRIRTEHFPLTLESARPSHTSQYLCASRADSDNSPLHFGNGTRLTVT.

In its sample, this clone was seen a few times. CDR3 amino acids: CSVVQFPPYEQYF. The CDR3 nucleotides read TGCAGCGTTGTTCAGTTTCCCCCTTACGAGCAGTACTTC. The chain has TRBV29-1 and TRBJ2-7; no reliable D call. CDR1 is SQVTM, CDR2 ANQGSEA, per germline. The CDR3 is 13 residues long. V was pared by 4 bases and J by 4 bases, with 14 bases between.

This clone was seen a few times. This rearrangement joins TRBV9 to TRBJ1-5, with D unresolved. V lost 4 bases and J 3 bases, leaving 14 bases between the germline ends. Germline lookup yields CDR1 SGDLS and CDR2 YYNGEE. CDR3 length: 15 amino acids. The CDR3 nucleotides are TGTGCCAGCAGCCTGCAGGCGACAAACAATCAGCCCCAGCATTTT. Encoded protein: CASSLQATNNQPQHF.

The V call is TRBV2, the J call TRBJ1-6; 7 bases match TRBD1. The CDR3 sequence is 14 residues long. V was pared by 6 bases and J by 10 bases, with 9 bases of the junction left unmatched. Per germline, CDR1 SNHLY and CDR2 FYNNEI. The CDR3: CASSLTGMDSPLHF. CDR3 sequence (DNA): TGTGCCAGCAGCCTGACAGGGATGGACTCACCCCTCCACTTT.

The sample holds a few counts of this clone. The chain combines TRBV5-5 with TRBJ2-2; tentatively, D is TRBD1 (5 bases). The CDR3 runs to 14 residues. The V gene lost 1 base and the J gene lost 6 bases, with 10 bases spanning the gap. The germline gives CDR1 SGHKS, CDR2 YYEKEE (reference sequence). CDR3 DNA sequence: TGTGCCAGCAGCTTGCAGGGTGCGCCCGGGGAGCTGTTTTTT. It codes for CASSLQGAPGELFF.

DNA of the CDR3: TGTGCCAGCAGCTTAGATGGGGGAGGGGAGAGGACTGAAGCTTTCTTT. Encoded protein: CASSLDGGGERTEAFF. The J gene is TRBJ1-1, the V gene TRBV11-2; possible D gene TRBD1, 5 bases. Looked up from germline, CDR1 is SGHAT and CDR2 is FQNNGV. The CDR3 has 16 amino acids. Trimming shortened V by 0 bases and J by 5 bases, and 16 bases separated the two germline ends.